These 27 T cell receptor beta chains came from one sample sequenced in a study of Ad26.COV2.S vaccination and SARS-CoV-2 variants. Treatment indicated: over 15 received Ad26.COV2.S at low or high dose, single or two shots; about 5 received placebo; per-sample allocation not given. All samples were drawn on day 63, counting from the first vaccine or placebo injection. The table came from immunoSEQ multiplex PCR; TCRdb's copy has only in-frame clones and leaves some out. This repertoire shows 430,000 or so clones, 85% to 90% found once; its top ten account for roughly 2.5%. This material consisted of peripheral blood, taken in a trial of Ad26.COV2.S vaccine versus placebo. The receptors stem from a person aged 18-60 years who received the Ad26.COV2.S COVID-19 vaccine or a placebo.

The rearrangement uses TRBV12-3 or TRBV12-4 and TRBJ2-4, with D possibly called TRBD1 or TRBD2 (5 bases each). The CDR3 totals 13 residues. Between the trimmed V and J ends, which lost 3 bases and 9 bases, there was a span of 12 bases. CDR3 sequence reads: CASSFRGRGIQYF. The CDR3 coding sequence is TGTGCCAGCAGTTTCCGGGGACGCGGCATTCAGTACTTC.

The J gene is TRBJ2-3, the V gene TRBV6-5; no clear D. Trimming stripped 5 bases from V and 7 bases from J, with 13 bases between. The length of the CDR3 is 13 residues. Germline CDR1 and CDR2: MNHEY and SVGAGI. The CDR3 region is CASSPDRAHTQYF. The DNA for the CDR3 is TGTGCCAGCAGTCCCGACCGGGCCCATACGCAGTATTTT.

This chain connects TRBV20-1 to TRBJ2-1; TRBD1 or TRBD2 may be the D gene (6 bases each). V was trimmed by 6 bases and J by 8 bases, leaving 20 bases between them. The germline V gene encodes CDR1 DFQATT and CDR2 SNEGSKA (reference sequence). The CDR3 contains 14 residues. The CDR3 coding sequence is TGCAGTGCAAGTAGGGGGGCATTTTTCGATGAGCAGTTCTTC. It specifies CSASRGAFFDEQFF.

The V call is TRBV5-8, the J call TRBJ1-1, with 10 bases lining up with TRBD1. V lost 3 bases and J lost 0; bases outside the gene matches: 14. CDR3 size: 19 residues. Per the germline V gene, CDR1 is SGHTS and CDR2 is YDEGEE. This chain's CDR3 is CASSYLYGTGAYMNTEAFF. CDR3 nucleotides: TGTGCCAGCAGCTACCTCTATGGGACAGGGGCGTACATGAACACTGAAGCTTTCTTT.

CDR3 coding DNA: TGTGCCAGCTCACGAGGGGGGGTACAAGAGACCCAGTACTTC. Its translation: CASSRGGVQETQYF. The V and J genes are TRBV18 and TRBJ2-5, with a tentative D call TRBD2 (7 bases). Germline V gives CDR1 KGHSH, CDR2 LQKENI. This CDR3 is 14 amino acids long. Trimming left V 4 bases short and J 2 bases short, with 11 bases between.

V gene TRBV6-5 combines with J gene TRBJ1-2; D unresolved. The germline gives CDR1 MNHEY, CDR2 SVGAGI. CDR3 size: 13 residues. V was shortened by 3 bases and J by 2 bases, with 7 bases between the two germline ends. CDR3 in DNA: TGTGCCAGCAGTTATTACCGCAACTATGGCTACACCTTC. Its translation is CASSYYRNYGYTF.

V gene TRBV5-6 combines with J gene TRBJ1-4; D is possibly TRBD1 (6 bases). This CDR3 comprises 15 residues. Trimming shortened V by 5 bases and J by 5 bases, and 16 bases separated the two germline ends. Per the germline V gene, CDR1 is SGHDT and CDR2 is YYEEEE. CDR3 nucleotide sequence: TGTGCCAGCAGTCTCCGGGACAATGGAAATGAAAAACTGTTTTTT. It is translated as CASSLRDNGNEKLFF.

This sequence joins TRBV28 and TRBJ1-2; no firm D call. Germline CDR1 and CDR2: MDHEN and SYDVKM. With 2 bases removed from V and 4 bases from J, the gap between germline ends came to 8 bases. CDR3 length: 13 amino acids. CDR3 protein: CASSLPGPYGYTF. The CDR3 DNA sequence: TGTGCCAGCAGTTTACCGGGCCCCTATGGCTACACCTTC.

The V and J genes are TRBV6-5 and TRBJ1-1; D gene ambiguous. This CDR3 region has 11 residues. Trimming took 8 bases from V and 1 from J, leaving 5 bases between them. Germline lookup yields CDR1 MNHEY and CDR2 SVGAGI. CDR3 in DNA: TGTGCCAGCCAAGCGAACACTGAAGCTTTCTTT. It is translated as CASQANTEAFF.

Points on this clone: Other DNA sequences in the same sample also yield this CDR3. The gene calls are TRBV5-4 and TRBJ1-3; D is unclear. The CDR3 runs to 12 residues. V gave up 4 bases and J gave up 4 bases, with 6 bases separating them. Germline values: CDR1 SGHNT, CDR2 YYREEE (reference sequence). CDR3 protein: CASSLDGNTIYF. The CDR3 bases are TGTGCCAGCAGCCTCGACGGAAACACCATATATTTT.

This clone appeared a single time. The V and J genes are TRBV9 and TRBJ2-2; 7 bases agree with TRBD1. Trimming cost V 4 bases and J 0 bases; bases outside gene matches: 6. The CDR3 contains 16 residues. Per the germline V gene, CDR1 is SGDLS and CDR2 is YYNGEE. CDR3: CASSSRGQANTGELFF. CDR3 in DNA: TGTGCCAGCAGCTCTAGGGGGCAAGCGAACACCGGGGAGCTGTTTTTT.

V gene TRBV19 combines with J gene TRBJ2-5; a possible D gene is TRBD1 (6 bases). Per the germline V gene, CDR1 is LNHDA and CDR2 is SQIVND (reference sequence). Trimming left V 5 bases short and J 5 bases short, with 12 bases between. This CDR3 comprises 13 residues. CDR3 protein: CASSGYRVETQYF. The CDR3 DNA is TGTGCCAGTAGTGGCTACAGGGTGGAGACCCAGTACTTC.

The chain carries TRBV7-9 and TRBJ2-3, with 12 nucleotides matching TRBD2. J gave up 2 bases and V 4 bases, and 7 bases lay outside the gene matches. Germline V gene lookup returns CDR1 SEHNR and CDR2 FQNEAQ (reference sequence). CDR3 length: 17 residues. The CDR3 loop is CASSSPTSGGHTDTQYF. The DNA of the CDR3 is TGTGCCAGCAGCTCCCCGACTAGCGGGGGACACACAGATACGCAGTATTTT.

The rearrangement joins TRBV5-1 to TRBJ2-3, with D possibly being TRBD1 (5 bases). V dropped 4 bases and J dropped 2 bases, with 17 bases sitting between them. The CDR3 has 16 amino acids. Germline V CDR1 and CDR2: SGHRS, YFSETQ. The CDR3 DNA is TGCGCCAGCAGCGTCGACAGTCACCGAATCACAGATACGCAGTATTTT. It translates to CASSVDSHRITDTQYF.

V and J are TRBV6-5 and TRBJ2-7; D gene ambiguous. The V end lost 0 bases, the J end lost 5 bases, and 8 bases lay between the germline ends. Germline V gene data show CDR1 as MNHEY and CDR2 as SVGAGI. The CDR3 consists of 13 residues. CDR3 residues: CASSYSVGNEQYF. Here the CDR3 DNA reads TGTGCCAGCAGTTACTCGGTTGGGAACGAGCAGTACTTC.

The chain couples TRBV3-1 (or the pseudogene TRBV3-2) to TRBJ2-3; tentatively, D is TRBD2 (7 bases). The CDR3 totals 14 residues. Per the germline V gene, CDR1 is LGHDT and CDR2 is YNNKEL (reference sequence). V was shortened by 1 base and J by 15 bases, with 20 bases between the two germline ends. This CDR3 reads CASSQGVGGLLFYF. The CDR3 nucleotides are TGTGCCAGCAGCCAAGGGGTCGGGGGGCTCCTATTTTATTTT.

This clone was counted a single time. The chain recombines TRBV24-1 with TRBJ2-5; D remains ambiguous. The CDR3 length is 15 residues. Trimming cost V 2 bases and J 1 base, with 10 bases left between them. Germline-derived CDR1 and CDR2 are KGHDR and SFDVKD. The CDR3 nucleotides read TGTGCCACCAGTGATTCGCTCGGGCCCCAAGAGACCCAGTACTTC. Translation gives CATSDSLGPQETQYF.

The chain is built from TRBV5-6 and TRBJ1-1; no clear D gene. CDR3 size: 13 residues. V gave up 4 bases and J gave up 0 bases, with 7 bases separating them. The germline CDR1 and CDR2 sequences are SGHDT and YYEEEE. The CDR3 sequence: CASSQLMNTEAFF. CDR3 DNA sequence: TGTGCCAGCAGCCAGCTCATGAACACTGAAGCTTTCTTT. The whole variable domain, remainder taken from reference TRBV5-6 and TRBJ1-1, is DAGVTQSPTHLIKTRGQQVTLRCSPKSGHDTVSWYQQALGQGPQFIFQYYEEEERQRGNFPDRFSGHQFPNYSSELNVNALLLGDSALYLCASSQLMNTEAFFGQGTRLTVV.

This chain uses TRBV7-6 with TRBJ2-7; D may be TRBD1 (6 bases). Germline assignment: CDR1 SGHVS and CDR2 FNYEAQ. This CDR3 has 15 residues. The germline V and J ends were trimmed by 4 bases and 5 bases, with 18 bases remaining between them. CDR3 bases: TGTGCCAGCAGCTCATCCACGGACAGTCCCAACGAGCAGTACTTC. It specifies CASSSSTDSPNEQYF. Variable domain in full (rest from reference TRBV7-6 and TRBJ2-7): GAGVSQSPRYKVTKRGQDVALRCDPISGHVSLYWYRQALGQGPEFLTYFNYEAQQDKSGLPNDRFSAERPEGSISTLTIQRTEQRDSAMYRCASSSSTDSPNEQYFGPGTRLTVT.

Written as DNA, the CDR3 is TGTGCCAGTAGTGTACTTTGGGGGGAGTTTTCACCCCTCCACTTT. Translated, it gives CASSVLWGEFSPLHF. The rearrangement uses TRBV19 and TRBJ1-6, with TRBD1 as a possible D gene (5 bases). The CDR3 length is 15 residues. Trimming took off 5 bases at V and 9 bases at J, with 17 bases between the two ends. CDR1 and CDR2 (germline): LNHDA, SQIVND (reference sequence).

CDR3 nucleotides: TGTGCCAGTAGTAAGTCGGACGCAACTAATGAAAAACTGTTTTTT. It encodes CASSKSDATNEKLFF. V and J are TRBV19 and TRBJ1-4; no reliable D call. V was trimmed by 4 bases and J by 0 bases, leaving 9 bases between them. The CDR3 sequence is 15 residues long. CDR1 and CDR2 from the germline V gene are LNHDA and SQIVND (reference sequence).

V is TRBV3-1 (or the pseudogene TRBV3-2) and J is TRBJ1-1; 12 nucleotides match TRBD1. Germline lookup yields CDR1 LGHDT and CDR2 YNNKEL (reference sequence). J lost 8 bases, V lost 1 base, and 8 bases had no gene match. There are 16 residues in the CDR3. CDR3 amino acids: CASSQGPGTGGREAFF. The CDR3 coding sequence is TGTGCCAGCAGCCAAGGACCCGGGACAGGGGGCCGCGAAGCTTTCTTT.

The rearrangement joins TRBV2 to TRBJ2-1, with TRBD1 matching over 7 bases. There are 13 residues in the CDR3. V lost 2 bases, J lost 8 bases, and 3 bases stayed unmatched. The V gene's germline CDR1 is SNHLY and CDR2 FYNNEI. CDR3 residues: CASSEQGEYEQFF. For the CDR3, the DNA is TGTGCCAGCAGTGAACAGGGGGAATATGAGCAGTTCTTC.

V usage is TRBV18 and J usage is TRBJ2-1; D uncertain. CDR1 and CDR2 (germline): KGHSH, LQKENI. CDR3 size: 15 residues. The V end was cut by 2 bases, the J end by 0 bases, with 8 bases between. CDR3 region: CASSPFPSSYNEQFF. In DNA, the CDR3 is TGTGCCAGCTCACCATTTCCGAGCTCCTACAATGAGCAGTTCTTC.

This clone was recorded only once. The genes are TRBV10-3 and TRBJ2-7; TRBD1 aligns across 9 bases. The junction had 9 bases not matched to a gene; V was cut back by 3 bases and J by 6 bases. There are 15 residues in the CDR3. Germline-derived CDR1 and CDR2 are ENHRY and SYGVKD. The CDR3 DNA is TGTGCCATCAGTGACCGGGACAGGGCGGGGGTCGAGCAGTACTTC. Residues: CAISDRDRAGVEQYF.

This clone was detected only once. The chain carries TRBV7-8 and TRBJ2-1; D ambiguous. This CDR3 contains 16 residues. V was pared by 1 base and J by 0 bases, with 10 bases between. Germline assignment: CDR1 SGHVS and CDR2 FQNEAQ. CDR3 region: CASSLDFLVSYNEQFF. CDR3 DNA: TGTGCCAGCAGCTTAGATTTTCTAGTCTCCTACAATGAGCAGTTCTTC. Full variable domain (outside the CDR3, taken from reference TRBV7-8 and TRBJ2-1): GAGVSQSPRYKVAKRGQDVALRCDPISGHVSLFWYQQALGQGPEFLTYFQNEAQLDKSGLPSDRFFAERPEGSVSTLKIQRTQQEDSAVYLCASSLDFLVSYNEQFFGPGTRLTVL.

The chain couples TRBV4-1 to TRBJ2-7, with 9 nucleotides matching TRBD1. Germline assignment: CDR1 MGHRA and CDR2 YSYEKL. This CDR3 contains 15 residues. The trim removed 4 bases at V and 6 bases at J, leaving 10 bases unmatched. In nucleotides, the CDR3 is TGCGCCAGCAGCCGCCTACAGGGGGCCCTTGGCGAGCAGTACTTC. Its translation: CASSRLQGALGEQYF.